Listed below are T cell receptor beta chains from one sample, sequenced in a study of T cell repertoires in cytomegalovirus infection. TCRdb analysed the reads with MiXCR anew, one entry per CDR3 protein. This sample has around 710,000 distinct CDR3 sequences; under 35% occur once, and the top ten carry about an eighth. For these TCRs, the target antigens are not known. The sequencing used cultured CD8+ T cells from PBMCs, collected from culture after CMV antigen stimulation. Every receptor here comes from a human donor in good health (CMV status not recorded). Some clones in this sample may be carry-over from other donors' samples. Both conserved end residues are part of each CDR3. D genes are given only for firm matches. Clone size, where shown, is once, few, many, or a class for clones that have expanded.

j_call v_call clone_size d_call cdr3_aa cdr3_nt
TRBJ1-1 TRBV14 few . CASSPLAGSRTEAFF TGTGCCAGCAGCCCCTTGGCGGGTTCTCGCACTGAAGCTTTCTTT
TRBJ2-4 TRBV7-9 few TRBD1 CASSLRGPGGESKNIQYF TGTGCCAGCAGCTTAAGGGGGCCAGGGGGCGAAAGCAAAAACATTCAGTACTTC
TRBJ2-3 TRBV7-9 few . CATYSTDTQYF TGTGCCACTTATAGCACAGATACGCAGTATTTT
TRBJ2-1 TRBV9 . TRBD2 CASSPGGGDGEQFF TGTGCCAGCAGCCCGGGCGGGGGGGACGGTGAGCAGTTCTTC
TRBJ2-2 TRBV12-5 few TRBD2 CASRGERPGELFF TGTGCTAGTCGGGGGGAACGCCCCGGGGAGCTGTTTTTT
TRBJ2-1 TRBV6-5 . TRBD2 CASSPSIWGGGNEQFF TGTGCCAGCAGCCCCTCCATATGGGGGGGTGGGAATGAGCAGTTCTTC
TRBJ2-5 TRBV12-3/TRBV12-4 . TRBD2 CASSFETSGGYQETQYF TGTGCCAGCAGTTTTGAGACTAGCGGGGGGTACCAAGAGACCCAGTACTTC
TRBJ1-1 TRBV11-3 . . CASRGLGNTEAFF TGTGCCAGCAGGGGTTTGGGGAACACTGAAGCTTTCTTT
TRBJ1-1 TRBV12-5 . TRBD1 CASGFQTEGQGPNTEAFF TGTGCTAGTGGTTTCCAGACTGAGGGACAGGGCCCAAACACTGAAGCTTTCTTT
TRBJ1-1 TRBV6-1 few . CASSEVFMNTEAFF TGTGCCAGCAGTGAAGTGTTTATGAACACTGAAGCTTTCTTT
TRBJ1-2 TRBV4-1 once TRBD1 CASSQLTGAAGYTF TGCGCCAGCAGCCAATTAACAGGGGCCGCCGGCTACACCTTC
TRBJ1-2 TRBV12-3/TRBV12-4 . TRBD1 CASSSLKTGTDYGYTF TGTGCCAGCAGTTCCCTTAAGACCGGGACAGACTATGGCTACACCTTC
TRBJ1-1 TRBV6-1 many . CASSEGAAGNTEAFF TGTGCCAGCAGTGAGGGGGCAGCTGGGAACACTGAAGCTTTCTTT
TRBJ1-1 TRBV27 . . CASSLSATGHSGAFF TGTGCCAGCAGTTTATCGGCAACAGGCCATTCCGGAGCTTTCTTT
TRBJ1-6 TRBV7-2 . TRBD1 CASSSDGQGFGSPLHF TGTGCCAGCAGCTCCGACGGACAGGGGTTCGGTTCACCCCTCCACTTT
TRBJ1-6 TRBV7-9 many . CASSPPETEPLHF TGTGCCAGCAGCCCTCCCGAGACAGAACCCCTCCACTTT
TRBJ2-5 TRBV24-1 few . CATSDLGLSGTQYF TGTGCCACCAGTGATCTCGGGCTTTCGGGGACCCAGTACTTC
TRBJ1-1 TRBV6-1 few . CASSEVGYMNTEAFF TGTGCCAGCAGTGAAGTAGGGTACATGAACACTGAAGCTTTCTTT
TRBJ2-1 TRBV7-9 . TRBD1 CASSQQQGGSYNEQFF TGTGCCAGCAGCCAACAACAGGGGGGATCTTACAATGAGCAGTTCTTC
TRBJ2-1 TRBV10-3 . . CAIRIRTDNEQFF TGTGCCATCAGAATTAGGACGGACAATGAGCAGTTCTTC
TRBJ1-1 TRBV12-3/TRBV12-4 . TRBD1 CASSFGTEGAFF TGTGCCAGCAGTTTCGGGACAGAGGGAGCTTTCTTT
TRBJ2-3 TRBV4-1 . . CASSQEEPLPSTDTQYF TGCGCCAGCAGCCAAGAGGAGCCTCTACCTAGCACAGATACGCAGTATTTT
TRBJ2-7 TRBV6-5 . TRBD1 CASSSDRRTSYEQYF TGTGCCAGCAGTTCGGACAGGCGCACCTCCTACGAGCAGTACTTC
TRBJ2-3 TRBV2 . TRBD1 CASTPRTGDTDTQYF TGTGCCAGCACCCCGCGGACAGGGGACACAGATACGCAGTATTTT
TRBJ2-5 TRBV7-8 . TRBD1 CASSIGTALGETQYF TGTGCCAGCAGTATAGGGACAGCTCTCGGGGAGACCCAGTACTTC
TRBJ2-3 TRBV10-3 few . CAISDPGRPDTQYF TGTGCCATCAGTGATCCGGGGCGCCCAGATACGCAGTATTTT
TRBJ2-1 TRBV4-1 . TRBD2 CASSPRRAGGPDEQFF TGCGCCAGCAGCCCCAGAAGAGCGGGGGGGCCCGATGAGCAGTTCTTC
TRBJ2-1 TRBV2 few . CASPRGNEQFF TGTGCCAGCCCCCGGGGGAATGAGCAGTTCTTC
TRBJ2-1 TRBV7-6 few . CASSLRGEPYNEQFF TGTGCCAGCAGCTTAAGGGGGGAACCCTACAATGAGCAGTTCTTC
TRBJ2-3 TRBV6-2/TRBV6-3 . TRBD2 CASSWLTSGDSDTQYF TGTGCCAGCAGTTGGTTGACTAGCGGGGATTCAGATACGCAGTATTTT
TRBJ1-2 TRBV29-1 . . CSVESGRDGYTF TGCAGCGTTGAATCTGGGAGAGACGGCTACACCTTC
TRBJ1-1 TRBV20-1 few TRBD1 CSARDPDRGSTEAFF TGCAGTGCTAGAGATCCCGACAGGGGGAGCACTGAAGCTTTCTTT
TRBJ1-1 TRBV7-6 few TRBD1 CASSSLTGRNTEAFF TGTGCCAGCAGCTCATTGACAGGGAGGAACACTGAAGCTTTCTTT
TRBJ1-2 TRBV7-9 few . CASSLIGPPVSYGYTF TGTGCCAGCAGCTTAATCGGACCGCCAGTGAGCTATGGCTACACCTTC
TRBJ1-1 TRBV7-6 . . CASSLAGGNTGAFF TGTGCCAGCAGCCTCGCCGGGGGGAACACTGGAGCTTTCTTT
TRBJ1-5 TRBV12-3/TRBV12-4 . TRBD1 CASSEAGTGVMPQHF TGTGCCAGCAGTGAAGCCGGGACAGGGGTCATGCCCCAGCATTTT
TRBJ1-1 TRBV9 . TRBD1 CASSAPAPGTGWGEAFF TGTGCCAGCAGCGCCCCGGCTCCCGGGACAGGCTGGGGTGAAGCTTTCTTT
TRBJ2-7 TRBV27 few . CASSFRATRRDEQYF TGTGCCAGCAGTTTCAGGGCAACCCGCCGGGACGAGCAGTACTTC
TRBJ2-2 TRBV18 . . CASSPPTRGPRTGELFF TGTGCCAGCTCACCACCAACCCGGGGGCCAAGGACCGGGGAGCTGTTTTTT
TRBJ2-3 TRBV19 many . CASSIGGDTQYF TGTGCCAGCAGCATTGGGGGAGATACGCAGTATTTT
TRBJ2-5 TRBV7-9 few . CASSLAYNQETQYF TGTGCCAGCAGCTTAGCCTACAACCAAGAGACCCAGTACTTC
TRBJ2-3 TRBV2 . TRBD2 CASNSAGSGGTDTQYF TGTGCCAGCAATTCAGCGGGGAGCGGGGGGACGGATACGCAGTATTTT
TRBJ1-3 TRBV12-3/TRBV12-4 . . CASSRSPGVSGNTIYF TGTGCCAGCAGCCGGAGCCCAGGAGTCTCTGGAAACACCATATATTTT
TRBJ1-2 TRBV27 few TRBD1 CASAGQRDGYTF TGTGCCAGCGCGGGACAGCGGGACGGCTACACCTTC
TRBJ1-5 TRBV6-1 . . CASSDQGSNQPQHF TGTGCCAGCAGTGACCAGGGATCGAATCAGCCCCAGCATTTT
TRBJ2-1 TRBV2 few . CASSAAGQFF TGTGCCAGCAGTGCGGCTGGGCAGTTCTTC